A selection of T cell receptor beta chains follows, all from one sample in a study of CD8 T cells in ankylosing spondylitis. MiXCR, run by TCRdb on the 5' RACE reads, gives a single entry per CDR3 protein. The top ten hold 19% of the sample, which has some 700,000 distinct CDR3 sequences, under 20% seen once. Input material: blood, either unsorted or a sorted T cell fraction (not recorded which). The receptors here all came from a male donor with ankylosing spondylitis. CDR3s include the opening cysteine and the closing phenylalanine or tryptophan.

j_call | v_call | cdr3_aa
TRBJ2-7 | TRBV6-2/TRBV6-3 | CASRVTSEQYF
TRBJ2-1 | TRBV29-1 | CSVDSDSYNEQFF
TRBJ2-7 | TRBV4-1 | CASSQDILRASWGGSFYEQYF
TRBJ2-3 | TRBV15 | CATSVTLSPDTQYF
TRBJ2-1 | TRBV11-1 | CASTQEPINNEQFF
TRBJ1-2 | TRBV20-1 | CSARDPNSGFHGYTF
TRBJ2-3 | TRBV12-3/TRBV12-4 | CASRDGLAETDTQYF
TRBJ2-2 | TRBV13 | CASSLIRDGELFF
TRBJ2-5 | TRBV18 | CASSQPTGKETQYF
TRBJ2-7 | TRBV5-1 | CASSLPSNEQYF
TRBJ2-7 | TRBV20-1 | CSAREGLAGDYEQYF
TRBJ1-1 | TRBV4-3 | CASSQVVGLATEAFF
TRBJ2-2 | TRBV12-3/TRBV12-4 | CASIVGPGTTGELFF
TRBJ2-7 | TRBV18 | CASSPPGRVGEQYF
TRBJ1-6 | TRBV12-3/TRBV12-4 | CASSLFGWDSPLHF
TRBJ1-2 | TRBV5-5 | CASRTGRRFGGYTF
TRBJ2-1 | TRBV5-1 | CASSLGRELNEQFF
TRBJ1-2 | TRBV4-3 | CASSQDRQSSYGYTF